The 8 T cell receptor beta chains below were found in one sample sequenced in a study of human T cells and chemical hapten exposure. MiXCR was run by TCRdb on the RACE reads, yielding one entry per CDR3 protein. The table shows about 49,000 distinct CDR3 sequences, with 8% to 9.5% occurring only once. Time point given: patch test 1, 2 weeks after DPC sensitization. Stated treatment: therapeutic diphenylcyclopropenone sensitization with weekly scalp DPC. Sequenced here: whole blood, sampled in connection with sensitization to the hapten diphenylcyclopropenone (DPC). These TCRs come from a woman aged 45-60 years with alopecia areata. Some clones in this sample may be carry-over from other donors' samples.

V gene TRBV7-2 combines with J gene TRBJ2-3; TRBD2 matches at 7 bases. Germline V gene lookup returns CDR1 SGHTA and CDR2 FQGNSA. CDR3 length: 16 amino acids. Trimming cost V 2 bases and J 2 bases; bases outside gene matches: 7. CDR3 sequence (DNA): TGTGCCAGCAGCTTAACCGGGACTACATACACAGATACGCAGTATTTT. Amino acids: CASSLTGTTYTDTQYF.

At least ten counts were recorded for this clonotype. The chain employs TRBV7-2 and TRBJ2-1; 12 nucleotides align to TRBD2. The junction had 2 bases not matched to a gene; V was cut back by 3 bases and J by 2 bases. The CDR3 is 16 residues long. Germline CDR1 reads SGHTA; CDR2 reads FQGNSA. For the CDR3, the DNA is TGTGCCAGCAGCTTGACTAGCGGGAGACCCTACAATGAGCAGTTCTTC. As protein: CASSLTSGRPYNEQFF. Filled out from reference TRBV7-2 and TRBJ2-1, the complete variable domain reads GAGVSQSPSNKVTEKGKDVELRCDPISGHTALYWYRQSLGQGLEFLIYFQGNSAPDKSGLPSDRFSAERTGGSVSTLTIQRTQQEDSAVYLCASSLTSGRPYNEQFFGPGTRLTVL.

This clonotype was seen many times. The chain combines TRBV7-6 with TRBJ2-2; 8 bases are shared with TRBD1. The CDR3 covers 14 residues. With 1 base clipped from V and 6 bases from J, the junction kept 1 base outside the gene matches. Germline assignment: CDR1 SGHVS and CDR2 FNYEAQ. Here the CDR3 reads CASSLVQGAGELFF. DNA for the CDR3: TGTGCCAGCAGCTTAGTACAGGGGGCCGGGGAGCTGTTTTTT.

This clonotype was observed a few times. The chain links TRBV13 to TRBJ2-1, with 14 bases fitting TRBD2. CDR3 length: 16 amino acids. V lost 5 bases, J lost 6 bases, and 6 bases stayed unmatched. In germline, CDR1 is PRHDT, CDR2 FYEKMQ (reference sequence). The CDR3 reads CASSAGLAGGLNEQFF. DNA for the CDR3: TGTGCCAGCAGCGCCGGACTAGCGGGAGGACTCAATGAGCAGTTCTTC.

In its sample, this clonotype was seen a few times. The V and J genes are TRBV24-1 and TRBJ2-3; D possibly uses TRBD1 or TRBD2 (5 bases each). In germline, CDR1 is KGHDR, CDR2 SFDVKD. V lost 5 bases to trimming and J lost 4 bases, with 15 bases between them. The CDR3 has 15 residues. In nucleotides, the CDR3 is TGTGCCACCAGTGCCGGGGCAGGGAACGCAGATACGCAGTATTTT. It yields the protein CATSAGAGNADTQYF.

This clonotype was recorded at least ten times. The chain combines TRBV2 with TRBJ1-1; 9 nucleotides line up with TRBD1. Germline V CDR1 and CDR2: SNHLY, FYNNEI. The CDR3 consists of 17 residues. The junction had 11 bases not matched to a gene; V was cut back by 6 bases and J by 0 bases. CDR3 sequence (DNA): TGTGCCAGCAGCGCCCACGACAGGGGGGACATGAACACTGAAGCTTTCTTT. It specifies CASSAHDRGDMNTEAFF.

This clonotype was seen many times. V is TRBV28 and J is TRBJ2-7; D could derive from TRBD1 or TRBD2 (5 bases each). The V gene lost 4 bases and the J gene lost 2 bases, with 18 bases spanning the gap. CDR1 and CDR2 from the germline V gene are MDHEN and SYDVKM. The CDR3 is made up of 16 amino acids. CDR3 DNA: TGTGCCAGCAGTTCCCCCGGGACGGCGAACACCTACGAGCAGTACTTC. Translated, it gives CASSSPGTANTYEQYF.

The rearrangement links TRBV4-2 to TRBJ2-3; 7 nucleotides agree with TRBD1. Germline CDR1 LGHNA, CDR2 YNFKEQ. This CDR3 is 17 amino acids long. V shed 0 bases and J 4 bases; nucleotides not matched to a gene: 10. This CDR3 is CASSQDLATGRPDTQYF. CDR3 DNA: TGTGCCAGCAGCCAAGATCTCGCGACAGGGCGCCCAGATACGCAGTATTTT.